The next 23 T cell receptor beta chains were all read from a single sample in a study of cytomegalovirus exposure and HLA in healthy donors. 60 Vbeta and 13 Jbeta primers were used in PCR. Profiling relied on immunoSEQ multiplex PCR, and the TCRdb table lists in-frame clones only, not all of them. The sample includes about 100,000 clones, 79% of them seen just once. The sample taken for sequencing was PBMCs. These receptors were obtained from a woman between 35 and 50 years old in good health and CMV-seronegative.

The chain links TRBV5-1 to TRBJ2-1; a possible D gene is TRBD1 (5 bases). CDR3 length equals 11 residues. Per the germline V gene, CDR1 is SGHRS and CDR2 is YFSETQ. Trimming left V 3 bases short and J 10 bases short, with 8 bases between. In nucleotides, the CDR3 is TGCGCCAGCAGCTGGGGCGCCGAGCAGTTCTTC. Protein product: CASSWGAEQFF.

This chain joins TRBV7-2 and TRBJ2-5, with TRBD2 identical over 7 bases. Germline V gives CDR1 SGHTA, CDR2 FQGNSA. This CDR3 contains 14 residues. The V segment lost 6 bases and the J segment 0 bases; nucleotides outside the gene matches: 4. In DNA form, the CDR3 reads TGTGCCAGCAGGGGGAGGGAGTACCAAGAGACCCAGTACTTC. This sequence encodes CASRGREYQETQYF.

V and J are TRBV7-2 and TRBJ2-7; 12 positions agree with TRBD2. Germline V lookup: CDR1 SGHTA, CDR2 FQGNSA. V shed 5 bases, J shed 5 bases, and the junction held 7 bases outside the gene matches. The CDR3 length is 15 residues. In DNA form, the CDR3 reads TGTGCCAGCAGCACGCCTAGCGGGAGGGCCGACGAGCAGTACTTC. It translates to CASSTPSGRADEQYF. Together with reference TRBV7-2 and TRBJ2-7, the CDR3 gives the full variable domain: GAGVSQSPSNKVTEKGKDVELRCDPISGHTALYWYRQSLGQGLEFLIYFQGNSAPDKSGLPSDRFSAERTGGSVSTLTIQRTQQEDSAVYLCASSTPSGRADEQYFGPGTRLTVT.

This clone has just a few counts. The CDR3 reads CATKSGFYGYTF. For the CDR3, the DNA is TGTGCCACCAAAAGCGGGTTCTATGGCTACACCTTC. The chain carries TRBV6-5 and TRBJ1-2; no clear D. V gave up 10 bases and J gave up 4 bases, with 13 bases separating them. The CDR3 is 12 amino acids. Germline assignment: CDR1 MNHEY and CDR2 SVGAGI.

The chain uses TRBV9 and TRBJ1-6; D perhaps matches TRBD1 (5 bases). Trimming shortened V by 0 bases and J by 8 bases, and 9 bases separated the two germline ends. There are 14 residues in the CDR3. CDR1 is SGDLS and CDR2 is YYNGEE in the germline V gene. The CDR3 spells CASSVGQGYSPLHF. The CDR3 DNA reads TGTGCCAGCAGCGTAGGGCAGGGTTATTCACCCCTCCACTTT.

This chain joins TRBV19 and TRBJ2-1, with 7 positions matching TRBD2. From germline, CDR1 is LNHDA and CDR2 SQIVND (reference sequence). The CDR3 has 17 residues. V lost 3 bases, J lost 0 bases, and 8 bases stayed unmatched. The CDR3 region has the DNA TGTGCCAGTAGTATGGGTATAACGGGGGGCTCCTACAATGAGCAGTTCTTC. Its translation: CASSMGITGGSYNEQFF.

J is TRBJ2-5 and V is TRBV5-1, with unresolved D. The CDR3 contains 11 residues. Trimming took off 4 bases at V and 1 base at J, with 2 bases between the two ends. Germline loops: CDR1 SGHRS, CDR2 YFSETQ. The CDR3 reads CASSLQETQYF. As DNA, the CDR3 is TGCGCCAGCAGCCTCCAAGAGACCCAGTACTTC. Full variable domain (missing parts from reference TRBV5-1 and TRBJ2-5): KAGVTQTPRYLIKTRGQQVTLSCSPISGHRSVSWYQQTPGQGLQFLFEYFSETQRNKGNFPGRFSGRQFSNSRSEMNVSTLELGDSALYLCASSLQETQYFGPGTRLLVL.

The chain has TRBV5-6 and TRBJ1-3, with D unclear. V was trimmed by 1 base and J by 0 bases, leaving 5 bases between them. The CDR3 is made up of 14 amino acids. Germline-derived CDR1 and CDR2 are SGHDT and YYEEEE. The CDR3 protein is CASSLWSSGNTIYF. CDR3 in DNA: TGTGCCAGCAGCTTGTGGAGCTCTGGAAACACCATATATTTT.

The rearrangement links TRBV10-2 to TRBJ1-2; D might be TRBD1 (5 bases). This CDR3 has 14 amino acids. Germline values: CDR1 WSHSY, CDR2 SAAADI. Deletions cut 5 bases from V and 2 bases from J, with 12 bases between. This CDR3 is CASSIRRENYGYTF. The CDR3 nucleotides are TGCGCCAGCAGTATCCGCAGGGAAAACTATGGCTACACCTTC.

This clone was seen only once. CDR3 bases: TGTGCCTGGAGTTTTAGCGCACAAGAGACCCAGTACTTC. Translated, it gives CAWSFSAQETQYF. This chain links TRBV30 with TRBJ2-5; perhaps TRBD2 as D (5 bases). This CDR3 contains 13 residues. Trimming took off 2 bases at V and 2 bases at J, with 9 bases between the two ends. The V gene's germline CDR1 is GTSNPN and CDR2 SVGIG (reference sequence).

The chain is built from TRBV5-1 and TRBJ1-3; D call uncertain. Per germline, CDR1 SGHRS and CDR2 YFSETQ. This CDR3 spans 15 amino acids. V was pared by 1 base and J by 0 bases, with 8 bases between. CDR3 loop: CASSLSVNSGNTIYF. The CDR3 coding sequence is TGCGCCAGCAGCTTGTCGGTCAACTCTGGAAACACCATATATTTT.

This clone turned up a few times. The chain employs TRBV10-3 and TRBJ2-1; 7 nucleotides match TRBD1. The CDR3 is 15 residues long. J lost 0 bases, V lost 6 bases, and 5 bases had no gene match. CDR1 ENHRY and CDR2 SYGVKD come from the germline V gene. The CDR3 DNA sequence: TGTGCCATCAGCAAACAGGGGAACTCCTACAATGAGCAGTTCTTC. It codes for CAISKQGNSYNEQFF.

The rearrangement joins TRBV6-6 to TRBJ2-5; D remains ambiguous. CDR3 size: 15 residues. Germline values: CDR1 MNHNY, CDR2 SVGAGI (reference sequence). Trimming cost V 5 bases and J 2 bases, with 15 bases left between them. CDR3 protein: CASSPTRVPQETQYF. CDR3 DNA sequence: TGTGCCAGCAGTCCCACCCGGGTTCCACAAGAGACCCAGTACTTC.

V and J are TRBV7-9 and TRBJ2-3; 8 bases agree with TRBD1. This CDR3 region has 16 residues. CDR1 SEHNR and CDR2 FQNEAQ come from the germline V gene (reference sequence). V lost 5 bases and J lost 3; bases outside the gene matches: 10. The CDR3 nucleotides are TGTGCCAGCAGCCCTGAGTCGGACAGGGTGACAGATACGCAGTATTTT. Translation gives CASSPESDRVTDTQYF. Looking up the rest from reference TRBV7-9 and TRBJ2-3 gives the full variable domain: DTGVSQNPRHKITKRGQNVTFRCDPISEHNRLYWYRQTLGQGPEFLTYFQNEAQLEKSRLLSDRFSAERPKGSFSTLEIQRTEQGDSAMYLCASSPESDRVTDTQYFGPGTRLTVL.

The rearrangement joins TRBV10-1 to TRBJ2-1; no reliable D call. In germline, CDR1 is WNHNN, CDR2 SYGVQD (reference sequence). This CDR3 has 15 amino acids. The germline V and J ends were trimmed by 3 bases and 0 bases, with 9 bases remaining between them. In nucleotides, the CDR3 is TGCGCCAGCAGTGAAGATTTCAGCTCCTACAATGAGCAGTTCTTC. Translation gives CASSEDFSSYNEQFF.

This chain joins TRBV28 and TRBJ2-7; 8 bases are a match to TRBD1. The length of the CDR3 is 14 residues. In germline, CDR1 is MDHEN, CDR2 SYDVKM. After removal of 5 bases from V and 6 bases from J, the junction contained 9 bases not matched to a gene. The CDR3 nucleotides read TGTGCCAGCAGTGACCGACAGGGGTCGCGCGAGCAGTACTTC. Protein: CASSDRQGSREQYF.

This chain uses TRBV30 with TRBJ1-1, with a tentative D call TRBD1 (5 bases). This CDR3 comprises 15 residues. V was cut by 2 bases and J by 1 base, with 14 bases left in between. Germline-derived CDR1 and CDR2 are GTSNPN and SVGIG (reference sequence). CDR3 sequence: CAWSLGVQGNTEAFF. The DNA of the CDR3 is TGTGCCTGGAGTCTAGGGGTACAAGGGAACACTGAAGCTTTCTTT.

This clone has only a few counts. V gene TRBV28 combines with J gene TRBJ2-5; unclear D gene. V was clipped by 2 bases and J by 4 bases, with 14 bases between them. Germline CDR1 is MDHEN and CDR2 is SYDVKM. The CDR3 has 15 residues. The CDR3 region is CASSLGLTPGETQYF. The CDR3 nucleotides read TGTGCCAGCAGTTTAGGGCTCACCCCAGGAGAGACCCAGTACTTC.

J is TRBJ2-6 and V is TRBV28; TRBD1 matches at 8 bases. CDR3 length: 15 residues. V lost 4 bases to trimming and J lost 4 bases; unmatched junction nucleotides: 3. CDR1 MDHEN and CDR2 SYDVKM come from the germline V gene. This CDR3 reads CASSSTGAGANVLTF. The CDR3 DNA follows: TGTGCCAGCAGTTCGACAGGGGCGGGGGCCAACGTCCTGACTTTC.

V gene TRBV5-6 combines with J gene TRBJ2-7; possibly TRBD2 for D (5 bases). CDR1 is SGHDT, CDR2 YYEEEE, per germline. V gave up 3 bases and J gave up 1 base, with 8 bases separating them. The CDR3 is made up of 13 amino acids. In DNA form, the CDR3 reads TGTGCCAGCAGCTCCGGGATTTCCTACGAGCAGTACTTC. Protein product: CASSSGISYEQYF. Full variable domain (outside the CDR3, taken from reference TRBV5-6 and TRBJ2-7): DAGVTQSPTHLIKTRGQQVTLRCSPKSGHDTVSWYQQALGQGPQFIFQYYEEEERQRGNFPDRFSGHQFPNYSSELNVNALLLGDSALYLCASSSGISYEQYFGPGTRLTVT.

This clone was seen more than once but under ten times. The rearrangement joins TRBV10-3 to TRBJ2-1; 13 bases line up with TRBD2. CDR3 length: 16 amino acids. Germline CDR1 and CDR2: ENHRY and SYGVKD. Unmatched junction bases numbered 2, after V lost 4 bases and J lost 2 bases. Here the CDR3 reads CAISGTSGRTYNEQFF. In DNA, the CDR3 is TGTGCCATCAGTGGGACTAGCGGGAGAACCTACAATGAGCAGTTCTTC.

The chain has TRBV10-3 and TRBJ2-7, with TRBD2 identical over 9 bases. The CDR3 contains 14 residues. Germline-derived CDR1 and CDR2 are ENHRY and SYGVKD. V gave up 6 bases and J gave up 1 base; unmatched junction bases: 4. The CDR3 protein is CAIRISGRSYEQYF. CDR3 coding DNA: TGTGCCATCAGAATTAGCGGGAGATCCTACGAGCAGTACTTC.

This clone occurred a few times. The chain couples TRBV6-5 to TRBJ2-3; D is uncertain. The germline V gene encodes CDR1 MNHEY and CDR2 SVGAGI. This CDR3 is built from 13 residues. V shed 6 bases and J shed 5 bases, with 12 bases lying between them. CDR3 nucleotides: TGTGCCAGCAGAGCTGAGATCGGAGATACGCAGTATTTT. Translation: CASRAEIGDTQYF.